Detailed here is one T cell receptor (beta chain). Authors' data handling: Cell counts per sample came from amplifying reference gene primers. The protocol was immunoSEQ multiplex PCR, while the TCRdb copy is restricted to in-frame clones and leaves out a portion. The V and J calls and the clone size are those of that table, but D and trimming were determined from the DNA. This table holds roughly 150,000 clones, 85% to 95% found once. These data belong to a study of blood T cell repertoires in COVID-19. Overall study context: PBMCs, B-cell-depleted T cells, or T cells were the source of the cDNA or gDNA that made up the material.

Followed over time, Seattle patients had been enrolled while infection was active. The V gene end was trimmed by 2 bases and the J gene end by 5 bases; junction bases not matched to a gene: 5. CDR1 is LGHDT, CDR2 YNNKEL, per germline (reference sequence). The CDR3 loop spans 14 amino acids. The chain couples TRBV3-1 (or the pseudogene TRBV3-2) to TRBJ2-5, with 7 bases fitting TRBD2. The sample consisted of peripheral blood. The TCR was taken from a woman between 55 and 75 years old with COVID-19, enrolled during active disease. CDR3 protein: CASSQSGGAETQYF. In nucleotides, the CDR3 is TGTGCCAGCAGCCAATCGGGGGGAGCGGAGACCCAGTACTTC.